These 21 T cell receptor beta chains came from one sample sequenced in a study of T-cell memory formation after mild COVID-19. TCRdb ran MiXCR on the 5' RACE reads and lists one entry per CDR3 protein. Of 190,000 or so distinct CDR3 sequences listed, about 10% are singletons. Sequencing input: PBMCs or a T cell subset sorted from them (not recorded which). Receptors originate from a man aged 18 to 29 who had mild COVID-19 (a few samples of this study predate the infection). Cell type and time point are not known.

This clonotype was picked up many times. The V and J genes are TRBV28 and TRBJ2-7; the D gene could be TRBD1 or TRBD2 (6 bases each). Trimming cost V 2 bases and J 6 bases, with 11 bases left between them. Germline lookup yields CDR1 MDHEN and CDR2 SYDVKM. CDR3 length: 13 residues. CDR3 amino acids: CASSLRGRLEQYV. The CDR3 nucleotides are TGTGCCAGCAGTTTACGGGGGCGTCTCGAGCAGTACGTC.

J is TRBJ2-4 and V is TRBV27, with 8 bases lining up with TRBD1. The V and J ends lost 6 bases and 8 bases, in that order; junction bases with no gene match: 9. The CDR3 extends over 14 amino acids. Germline CDR1 is MNHEY and CDR2 is SMNVEV (reference sequence). The CDR3 coding sequence is TGTGCCAGCAGATCTCCGGACAGGGTGGACATTCAGTACTTC. Residues: CASRSPDRVDIQYF.

This rearrangement joins TRBV5-4 to TRBJ1-1, with 9 nucleotides matching TRBD1. The CDR3 length is 12 residues. Germline trimming cut 4 bases from V and 10 bases from J; bases unmatched to any gene: 5. Germline CDR1 reads SGHNT; CDR2 reads YYREEE (reference sequence). The CDR3 reads CASSPDRGIAFF. The CDR3 nucleotides read TGTGCCAGCAGCCCTGACAGGGGGATAGCTTTCTTT.

This clonotype has a handful of counts. The chain links TRBV6-1 to TRBJ2-3, with 9 bases identical to TRBD1. This CDR3 spans 17 amino acids. The germline gives CDR1 MNHNS, CDR2 SASEGT. Germline trimming cut 6 bases from V and 4 bases from J; bases unmatched to any gene: 14. As DNA, the CDR3 is TGTGCCAGCAGGCAATACTCCGGGACAGGGAGGGCAGATACGCAGTATTTT. Its translation: CASRQYSGTGRADTQYF.

In its sample, this clonotype was seen many times. This chain links TRBV12-3 or TRBV12-4 with TRBJ1-1; D is perhaps TRBD1 (5 bases). The V and J ends lost 7 bases and 4 bases respectively, with 10 bases between them. The CDR3 spans 12 residues. The CDR3 loop is CASTLQGTEAFF. CDR3 coding DNA: TGTGCCAGCACTCTTCAGGGCACTGAAGCTTTCTTT.

This rearrangement joins TRBV7-9 to TRBJ1-5; 10 nucleotides agree with TRBD1. This CDR3 has 13 residues. Trimming removed 10 bases from V and 4 bases from J; junction bases left unmatched: 4. Germline V gene sequence: CDR1 SEHNR, CDR2 FQNEAQ (reference sequence). The CDR3 protein is CATQGQGNQPQHF. As DNA, the CDR3 is TGTGCCACCCAGGGACAGGGGAATCAGCCCCAGCATTTT.

Only a few counts were recorded for this clonotype. The chain recombines TRBV28 with TRBJ2-3, with D tentatively TRBD2 (5 bases). The CDR3 consists of 15 residues. The germline V gene encodes CDR1 MDHEN and CDR2 SYDVKM. The ends were cut back, 7 bases at V and 3 bases at J, with 17 bases in the middle. The CDR3 is CASTPQEAATDTQYF. As DNA, the CDR3 is TGTGCCAGCACCCCTCAGGAAGCGGCAACAGATACGCAGTATTTT. Full variable domain (rest looked up from reference TRBV28 and TRBJ2-3): DVKVTQSSRYLVKRTGEKVFLECVQDMDHENMFWYRQDPGLGLRLIYFSYDVKMKEKGDIPEGYSVSREKKERFSLILESASTNQTSMYLCASTPQEAATDTQYFGPGTRLTVL.

In this sample, this clonotype turned up a few times. This sequence joins TRBV6-5 and TRBJ2-7, with D unresolved. Trimming stripped 3 bases from V and 1 base from J, with 7 bases between. The CDR3 extends over 13 amino acids. Germline lookup yields CDR1 MNHEY and CDR2 SVGAGI. Here the CDR3 reads CASSYASSYEQYF. CDR3 in DNA: TGTGCCAGCAGTTATGCCAGTTCCTACGAGCAGTACTTC.

This clonotype was seen a few times. Here the CDR3 reads CASSPGTGKSTDTQYF. CDR3 sequence (DNA): TGTGCCAGCAGCCCCGGGACCGGCAAAAGCACAGATACGCAGTATTTT. The rearrangement joins TRBV11-3 to TRBJ2-3; D could derive from TRBD1 or TRBD2 (5 bases each). The germline CDR1 and CDR2 sequences are SGHNT and YENEEA. The CDR3 length is 16 residues. The V end was cut by 5 bases, the J end by 0 bases, with 15 bases between.

This clonotype showed up just a few times. The chain carries TRBV7-3 and TRBJ2-1; a possible D gene is TRBD2 (5 bases). The germline V and J ends were trimmed by 3 bases and 5 bases, with 14 bases remaining between them. Germline values: CDR1 SGHTA, CDR2 FQGTGA. This CDR3 has 15 residues. CDR3 coding DNA: TGTGCCAGCAGCTTGGACCCAGCGGCTAACAATGAGCAGTTCTTC. As protein: CASSLDPAANNEQFF.

This chain joins TRBV5-1 and TRBJ2-1, with 9 bases fitting TRBD2. V lost 6 bases, J lost 5 bases, and 3 bases stayed unmatched. From germline, CDR1 is SGHRS and CDR2 YFSETQ. This CDR3 has 13 amino acids. The CDR3 protein is CASTLAGNNEQFF. The CDR3 nucleotides read TGCGCCAGCACCCTAGCGGGGAACAATGAGCAGTTCTTC. Using reference TRBV5-1 and TRBJ2-1 for the parts outside the CDR3, the full variable domain is KAGVTQTPRYLIKTRGQQVTLSCSPISGHRSVSWYQQTPGQGLQFLFEYFSETQRNKGNFPGRFSGRQFSNSRSEMNVSTLELGDSALYLCASTLAGNNEQFFGPGTRLTVL.

This clonotype has ten or more counts. This chain uses TRBV6-6 with TRBJ1-6; a weak D match, TRBD1 (6 bases). The CDR3 totals 17 residues. Per the germline V gene, CDR1 is MNHNY and CDR2 is SVGAGI (reference sequence). The V end lost 5 bases, the J end lost 0 bases, and 14 bases lay between the germline ends. The CDR3 spells CASSTGTGSSYNSPLHF. CDR3 DNA: TGTGCCAGCAGTACGGGAACAGGGAGCTCCTATAATTCACCCCTCCACTTT.

V and J are TRBV12-3 or TRBV12-4 and TRBJ2-3, with D tentatively TRBD2 (6 bases). V lost 5 bases and J 4 bases, leaving 16 bases between the germline ends. This CDR3 comprises 15 residues. The CDR3 loop is CASSETRMGSDTQYF. DNA of the CDR3: TGTGCCAGCAGTGAGACTAGGATGGGCTCAGATACGCAGTATTTT.

This clonotype was counted only a few times. The rearrangement links TRBV11-2 to TRBJ1-1, with 8 bases aligning to TRBD1. Germline V gives CDR1 SGHAT, CDR2 FQNNGV. Trimming removed 1 base from V and 5 bases from J; junction bases left unmatched: 3. This CDR3 is 14 amino acids long. The CDR3 DNA is TGTGCCAGCAGCTTAGGGACAGGGATTACTGAAGCTTTCTTT. This translates into CASSLGTGITEAFF.

V gene TRBV10-3 combines with J gene TRBJ1-2; D uncertain. The CDR3 runs to 13 residues. Germline-derived CDR1 and CDR2 are ENHRY and SYGVKD. Trimming took off 4 bases at V and 5 bases at J, with 11 bases between the two ends. CDR3 loop: CAISGTDPYGYTF. CDR3 in DNA: TGTGCCATCAGTGGCACAGATCCGTATGGCTACACCTTC.

This clonotype showed up just a few times. The chain links TRBV11-2 to TRBJ2-2; no reliable D call. From germline, CDR1 is SGHAT and CDR2 FQNNGV. V was shortened by 7 bases and J by 3 bases, with 12 bases between the two germline ends. This CDR3 is 14 amino acids long. CDR3 residues: CASTRASDTGELFF. The CDR3 DNA sequence: TGTGCCAGCACTCGGGCATCGGACACCGGGGAGCTGTTTTTT.

The table lists this clonotype with a few counts. The J gene is TRBJ1-2, the V gene TRBV7-2, with D unclear. The CDR3 consists of 14 residues. V was pared by 5 bases and J by 2 bases, with 12 bases between. Germline lookup yields CDR1 SGHTA and CDR2 FQGNSA. CDR3 loop: CASSRLPSNYGYTF. CDR3 sequence (DNA): TGTGCCAGCAGCCGGCTCCCGTCCAACTATGGCTACACCTTC. Using reference TRBV7-2 and TRBJ1-2 for the parts outside the CDR3, the full variable domain is GAGVSQSPSNKVTEKGKDVELRCDPISGHTALYWYRQSLGQGLEFLIYFQGNSAPDKSGLPSDRFSAERTGGSVSTLTIQRTQQEDSAVYLCASSRLPSNYGYTFGSGTRLTVV.

This clonotype was seen many times. The chain uses TRBV5-1 and TRBJ2-3; a weak D match, TRBD1 (6 bases). Trimming removed 0 bases at V and 4 bases at J, with 15 bases between. The germline CDR1 and CDR2 sequences are SGHRS and YFSETQ. This CDR3 contains 16 residues. This CDR3 reads CASSLAGTRFADTQYF. The CDR3 nucleotides are TGCGCCAGCAGCTTGGCCGGGACACGGTTTGCAGATACGCAGTATTTT. Drawing the rest from reference TRBV5-1 and TRBJ2-3, the complete variable domain is KAGVTQTPRYLIKTRGQQVTLSCSPISGHRSVSWYQQTPGQGLQFLFEYFSETQRNKGNFPGRFSGRQFSNSRSEMNVSTLELGDSALYLCASSLAGTRFADTQYFGPGTRLTVL.

This clonotype was seen a few times. The chain has TRBV11-2 and TRBJ1-2; no definite D call. V dropped 0 bases and J dropped 6 bases, with 14 bases sitting between them. This CDR3 is 15 amino acids long. Per germline, CDR1 SGHAT and CDR2 FQNNGV. CDR3 region: CASSLDPGSEHGYTF. The CDR3 DNA reads TGTGCCAGCAGCTTAGATCCGGGCTCCGAACATGGCTACACCTTC.

At least ten counts were recorded for this clonotype. The genes are TRBV7-9 and TRBJ1-3, with D perhaps TRBD1 (5 bases). V lost 1 base, J lost 8 bases, and 9 bases lay in between. This CDR3 comprises 13 residues. The germline V gene has CDR1 SEHNR and CDR2 FQNEAQ (reference sequence). The CDR3 region is CASSLEGSHTIYF. The CDR3 DNA is TGTGCCAGCAGCTTAGAGGGGTCGCACACCATATATTTT.

A few counts support this clonotype. V and J are TRBV24-1 and TRBJ2-3; the D is unclear. The germline V gene encodes CDR1 KGHDR and CDR2 SFDVKD. V was clipped by 4 bases and J by 5 bases, with 12 bases between them. The CDR3 runs to 14 residues. CDR3 bases: TGTGCCACCAGTGACCATGCGGAGCGAGATACGCAGTATTTT. Protein sequence: CATSDHAERDTQYF.